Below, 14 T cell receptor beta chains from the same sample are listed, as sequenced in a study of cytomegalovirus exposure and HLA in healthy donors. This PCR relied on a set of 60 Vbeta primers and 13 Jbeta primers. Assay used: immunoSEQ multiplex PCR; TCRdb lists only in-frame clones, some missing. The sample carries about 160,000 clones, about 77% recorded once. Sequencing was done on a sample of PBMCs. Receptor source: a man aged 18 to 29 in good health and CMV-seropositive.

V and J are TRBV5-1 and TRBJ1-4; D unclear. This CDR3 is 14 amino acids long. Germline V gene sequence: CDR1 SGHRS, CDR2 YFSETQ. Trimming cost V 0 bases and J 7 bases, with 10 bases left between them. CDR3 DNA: TGCGCCAGCAGCTTGGCGTCAGGAGGTGAAAAACTGTTTTTT. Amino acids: CASSLASGGEKLFF.

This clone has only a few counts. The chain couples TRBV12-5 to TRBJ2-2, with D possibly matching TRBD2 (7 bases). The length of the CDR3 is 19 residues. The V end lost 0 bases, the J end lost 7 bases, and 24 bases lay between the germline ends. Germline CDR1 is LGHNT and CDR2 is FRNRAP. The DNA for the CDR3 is TGTGCTAGTGGTTTGGTACTCGTCGTGGGTGGGGGGGGCGACGGGGAGCTGTTTTTT. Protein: CASGLVLVVGGGGDGELFF.

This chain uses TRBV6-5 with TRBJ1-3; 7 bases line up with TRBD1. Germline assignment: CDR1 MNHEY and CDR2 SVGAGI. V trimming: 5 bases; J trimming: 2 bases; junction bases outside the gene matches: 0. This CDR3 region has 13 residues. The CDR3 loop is CASSTGAGNTIYF. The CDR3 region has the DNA TGTGCCAGCAGTACAGGGGCTGGAAACACCATATATTTT.

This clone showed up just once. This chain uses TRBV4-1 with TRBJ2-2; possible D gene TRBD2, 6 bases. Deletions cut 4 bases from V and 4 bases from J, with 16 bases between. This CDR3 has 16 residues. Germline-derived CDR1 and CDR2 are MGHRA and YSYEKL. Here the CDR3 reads CASSRLVGVPTGELFF. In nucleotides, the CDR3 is TGCGCCAGCAGCCGACTAGTGGGGGTCCCCACCGGGGAGCTGTTTTTT.

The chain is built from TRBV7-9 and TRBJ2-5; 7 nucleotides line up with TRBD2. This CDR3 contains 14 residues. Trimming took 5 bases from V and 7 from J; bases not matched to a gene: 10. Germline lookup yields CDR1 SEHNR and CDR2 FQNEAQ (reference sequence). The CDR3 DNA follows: TGTGCCAGCAGCAACCCGACTAGCTTAGGGACCCAGTACTTC. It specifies CASSNPTSLGTQYF.

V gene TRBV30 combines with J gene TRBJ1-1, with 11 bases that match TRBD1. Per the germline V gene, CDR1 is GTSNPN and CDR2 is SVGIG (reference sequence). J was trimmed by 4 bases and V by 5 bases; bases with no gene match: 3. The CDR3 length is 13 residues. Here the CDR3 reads CAWAGQGGTEAFF. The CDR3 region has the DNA TGTGCCTGGGCGGGACAGGGGGGCACTGAAGCTTTCTTT.

The CDR3 DNA follows: TGTGCCAGCAGTGAAGGGGCGGGGGGCACAGATACGCAGTATTTT. Amino acids: CASSEGAGGTDTQYF. The rearrangement uses TRBV2 and TRBJ2-3; 7 bases line up with TRBD2. In germline, CDR1 is SNHLY, CDR2 FYNNEI. CDR3 length: 15 amino acids. J gave up 1 base and V 1 base, and 2 bases lay outside the gene matches.

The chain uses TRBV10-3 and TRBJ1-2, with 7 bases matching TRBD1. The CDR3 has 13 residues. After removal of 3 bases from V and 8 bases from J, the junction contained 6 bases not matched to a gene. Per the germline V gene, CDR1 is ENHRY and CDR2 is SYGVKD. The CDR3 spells CAISDFDRDGYTF. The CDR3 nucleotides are TGTGCCATCAGTGATTTCGACAGGGACGGCTACACCTTC.

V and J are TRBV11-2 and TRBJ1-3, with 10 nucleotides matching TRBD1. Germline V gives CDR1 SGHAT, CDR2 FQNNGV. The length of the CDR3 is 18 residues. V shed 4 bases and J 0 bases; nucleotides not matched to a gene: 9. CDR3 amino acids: CASSSSPGQGGSGNTIYF. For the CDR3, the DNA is TGTGCCAGCAGCTCAAGTCCCGGACAGGGGGGCTCTGGAAACACCATATATTTT.

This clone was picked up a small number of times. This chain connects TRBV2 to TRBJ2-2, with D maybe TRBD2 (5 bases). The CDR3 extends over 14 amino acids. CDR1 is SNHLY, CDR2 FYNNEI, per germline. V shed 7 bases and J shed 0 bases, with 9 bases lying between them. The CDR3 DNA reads TGTGCCAGCATGCTAGCCTCGAACACCGGGGAGCTGTTTTTT. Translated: CASMLASNTGELFF.

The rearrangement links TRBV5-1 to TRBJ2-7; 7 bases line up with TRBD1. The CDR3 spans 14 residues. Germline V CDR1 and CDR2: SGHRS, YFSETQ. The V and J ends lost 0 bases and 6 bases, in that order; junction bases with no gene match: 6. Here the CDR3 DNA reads TGCGCCAGCAGCTTGGAAGGGGGCCCATCCGAGCAGTACTTC. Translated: CASSLEGGPSEQYF.

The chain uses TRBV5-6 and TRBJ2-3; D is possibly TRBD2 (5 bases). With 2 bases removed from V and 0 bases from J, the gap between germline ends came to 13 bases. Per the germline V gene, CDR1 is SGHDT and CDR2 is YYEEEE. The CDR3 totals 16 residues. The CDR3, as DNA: TGTGCCAGCAGCTTTGGCTACGGGGTTAGCACAGATACGCAGTATTTT. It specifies CASSFGYGVSTDTQYF.

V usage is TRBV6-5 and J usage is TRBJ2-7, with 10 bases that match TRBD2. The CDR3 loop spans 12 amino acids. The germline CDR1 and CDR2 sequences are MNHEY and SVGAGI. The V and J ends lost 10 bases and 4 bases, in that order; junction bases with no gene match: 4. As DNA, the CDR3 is TGTGCCACCGGGACTAGCGTTTACGAGCAGTACTTC. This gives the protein CATGTSVYEQYF.

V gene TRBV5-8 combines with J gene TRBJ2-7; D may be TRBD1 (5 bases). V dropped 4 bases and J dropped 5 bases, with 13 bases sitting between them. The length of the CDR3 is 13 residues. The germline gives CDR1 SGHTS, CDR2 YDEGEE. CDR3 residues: CASSRTDRNEQYF. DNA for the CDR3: TGTGCCAGCAGCAGAACTGACAGAAACGAGCAGTACTTC.